The clone carrying this TCR beta chain was seen a few times. Antigen unknown. Indicated time point: pre-treatment baseline. Patients with prior systemic cancer treatment, concomitant immunosuppressants, or other active malignancies were excluded. This entry comes from a study of blood T cell dynamics during melanoma immunotherapy. Study summary: Patients with metastatic melanoma got pembrolizumab or nivolumab-ipilimumab as first-line care.

Some clones are missing from TCRdb's copy, which holds only in-frame ones; the method was immunoSEQ multiplex PCR. The table lists 7,000 or so clones, around 81% of them singletons. General study points: Whether repertoire-driving clones were melanoma-specific could not be determined.

Looked up from germline, CDR1 is MNHEY and CDR2 is SMNVEV (reference sequence). V gave up 5 bases and J gave up 5 bases, with 3 bases separating them. CDR3 length: 10 amino acids. The chain recombines TRBV27 with TRBJ1-2; D gene uncertain. The TCR was taken from a human donor with melanoma. The sequences come from blood, collected from a patient treated with checkpoint blockade. The DNA for the CDR3 is TGTGCCAGCAGTGGGTATGGCTACACCTTC. As protein: CASSGYGYTF.